This entry lists 2 T cell receptor beta chains sequenced from one sample in a study of T cell responses to AZD1222 COVID-19 vaccine (dated by TCRdb to the early 2020s). Per the publication, the time point label means: baseline before first vaccination. Library generation was performed with the immunoSEQ multiplex PCR assay. As stored in TCRdb, this immuneACCESS dataset retains in-frame rearrangements with V and J assigned. A fraction of the clones does not appear; measured against another copy, unresolved V genes explain less than half of the discrepancy, and the remainder lacks a known reason. The sample has around 110,000 clones on record, 85% to 90% of them singletons. The ten largest account for about 8.8% of the sample. The sequenced sample was peripheral blood, obtained on day 0 of AZD1222 vaccination. The receptors here all came from an adult in good health.

The chain combines TRBV7-6 with TRBJ2-1; TRBD2 aligns across 11 bases. CDR3 length equals 17 residues. With V trimmed by 1 base and J by 2 bases, 4 bases remained unmatched. Germline CDR1 is SGHVS and CDR2 is FNYEAQ. The CDR3 DNA sequence: TGTGCCAGCAGCTTAGGCTCTAGCGGGGGGCCCTACAATGAGCAGTTCTTC. It encodes CASSLGSSGGPYNEQFF. The variable domain in full, completed from reference TRBV7-6 and TRBJ2-1, reads GAGVSQSPRYKVTKRGQDVALRCDPISGHVSLYWYRQALGQGPEFLTYFNYEAQQDKSGLPNDRFSAERPEGSISTLTIQRTEQRDSAMYRCASSLGSSGGPYNEQFFGPGTRLTVL.

V and J are TRBV19 and TRBJ1-5; 8 bases map to TRBD1. The germline V gene encodes CDR1 LNHDA and CDR2 SQIVND (reference sequence). This CDR3 has 16 amino acids. The trim removed 5 bases at V and 2 bases at J, leaving 8 bases unmatched. The CDR3: CASSARQGRGNQPQHF. The CDR3 DNA is TGTGCCAGTAGTGCCCGACAGGGGAGAGGCAATCAGCCCCAGCATTTT.